This passage covers 15 T cell receptor beta chains from one sample sequenced in a study of T cell changes during pregnancy in multiple sclerosis. Sequencing used immunoSEQ multiplex PCR; TCRdb keeps in-frame clones, though not all of them. The table records under 120,000 clones, roughly 90% of them present only once. The sample in question was peripheral blood, obtained after pregnancy. These TCRs come from a female donor with multiple sclerosis, enrolled in a pregnancy study.

This chain connects TRBV7-6 to TRBJ2-7, with 9 bases that match TRBD1. The CDR3 totals 15 residues. Trimming at V came to 5 bases and at J to 3 bases, leaving 8 bases not matched to a gene. Germline CDR1 SGHVS, CDR2 FNYEAQ. The CDR3 DNA follows: TGTGCCAGCAGCCCTGGACAGGGGAGAGGCTACGAGCAGTACTTC. This translates into CASSPGQGRGYEQYF. The variable domain in full, completed from reference TRBV7-6 and TRBJ2-7, reads GAGVSQSPRYKVTKRGQDVALRCDPISGHVSLYWYRQALGQGPEFLTYFNYEAQQDKSGLPNDRFSAERPEGSISTLTIQRTEQRDSAMYRCASSPGQGRGYEQYFGPGTRLTVT.

The V gene is TRBV2, the J gene TRBJ2-2, with D uncertain. The V gene lost 1 base and the J gene lost 6 bases, with 9 bases spanning the gap. The germline CDR1 and CDR2 sequences are SNHLY and FYNNEI. This CDR3 contains 14 residues. CDR3 nucleotides: TGTGCCAGCAGTGAAGATCCGGTCGCCGGGGAGCTGTTTTTT. Translation gives CASSEDPVAGELFF.

The chain has TRBV2 and TRBJ1-6; TRBD1 might be the D (6 bases). The CDR3 contains 14 residues. Looked up from germline, CDR1 is SNHLY and CDR2 is FYNNEI. V lost 6 bases and J 10 bases, leaving 16 bases between the germline ends. This CDR3 reads CASRGTGSDSPLHF. In DNA form, the CDR3 reads TGTGCCAGCAGGGGTACAGGGTCGGACTCACCCCTCCACTTT.

This chain joins TRBV5-5 and TRBJ2-7; 7 nucleotides agree with TRBD1. V lost 2 bases, J lost 3 bases, and 8 bases stayed unmatched. Germline V gene sequence: CDR1 SGHKS, CDR2 YYEKEE (reference sequence). This CDR3 has 15 residues. The DNA for the CDR3 is TGTGCCAGCAGCTTCCCCGGGACAGCTCGCTACGAGCAGTACTTC. Protein product: CASSFPGTARYEQYF.

The chain joins TRBV9 to TRBJ1-3, with 7 nucleotides matching TRBD1. This CDR3 is built from 14 residues. The germline V gene has CDR1 SGDLS and CDR2 YYNGEE. With V trimmed by 3 bases and J by 4 bases, 4 bases remained unmatched. CDR3 protein: CASSGVRGGNTIYF. CDR3 sequence (DNA): TGTGCCAGCAGCGGGGTCAGGGGGGGAAACACCATATATTTT.

This clone has only one observation. V is TRBV10-3 and J is TRBJ2-2; TRBD2 matches at 11 bases. The CDR3 runs 15 residues. The germline V gene encodes CDR1 ENHRY and CDR2 SYGVKD. With V trimmed by 2 bases and J by 6 bases, 2 bases remained unmatched. CDR3 in DNA: TGTGCCATCAGTGAGGGACTAGCGGGTTCCGGGGAGCTGTTTTTT. This translates into CAISEGLAGSGELFF.

V is TRBV11-2 and J is TRBJ1-2; D ambiguous. The CDR3 has 13 residues. Looked up from germline, CDR1 is SGHAT and CDR2 is FQNNGV. Between the trimmed V and J ends, which lost 0 bases and 4 bases, there was a span of 6 bases. Written as DNA, the CDR3 is TGTGCCAGCAGCTTAGACAGGCGCTATGGCTACACCTTC. Residues: CASSLDRRYGYTF.

The chain carries TRBV15 and TRBJ2-3; 16 bases align to TRBD2. J gave up 5 bases and V 4 bases, and 6 bases lay outside the gene matches. Germline V gives CDR1 LNHNV, CDR2 YYDKDF (reference sequence). This CDR3 comprises 17 residues. CDR3 nucleotides: TGTGCCACCAGCACGGGACTAGCGGGGGGGCAGGGAGATACGCAGTATTTT. Residues: CATSTGLAGGQGDTQYF.

The chain combines TRBV2 with TRBJ1-2; no clear D. CDR1 and CDR2 (germline): SNHLY, FYNNEI. Between the trimmed V and J ends, which lost 2 bases and 2 bases, there was a span of 6 bases. The CDR3 runs to 13 residues. CDR3 sequence reads: CASSEWRNYGYTF. CDR3 nucleotide sequence: TGTGCCAGCAGTGAATGGCGGAACTATGGCTACACCTTC.

The rearrangement joins TRBV6-5 to TRBJ2-7, with a weak D call TRBD1 (6 bases). Germline values: CDR1 MNHEY, CDR2 SVGAGI. V was clipped by 5 bases and J by 7 bases, with 15 bases between them. The CDR3 is made up of 13 amino acids. CDR3 coding DNA: TGTGCCAGCAGTAACAACAGGGTCGGAGAGCAGTACTTC. Residues: CASSNNRVGEQYF.

This chain joins TRBV18 and TRBJ2-2; D remains ambiguous. V gave up 2 bases and J gave up 3 bases, with 10 bases separating them. The germline gives CDR1 KGHSH, CDR2 LQKENI. The CDR3 has 15 residues. The CDR3 loop is CASSPSLADTGELFF. CDR3 nucleotides: TGTGCCAGCTCACCAAGTTTGGCGGACACCGGGGAGCTGTTTTTT.

The J gene is TRBJ2-1, the V gene TRBV5-8, with D perhaps matching TRBD2 (5 bases). The CDR3 consists of 14 residues. CDR1 and CDR2 (germline): SGHTS, YDEGEE. V was pared by 1 base and J by 4 bases, with 9 bases between. The CDR3: CASSLSGFYNEQFF. The CDR3 coding sequence is TGTGCCAGCAGCTTGTCGGGGTTTTACAATGAGCAGTTCTTC.

The rearrangement uses TRBV4-2 and TRBJ2-5; tentatively, D is TRBD2 (7 bases). The CDR3 is 17 residues long. Trimming removed 0 bases at V and 4 bases at J, with 18 bases between. The germline CDR1 and CDR2 sequences are LGHNA and YNFKEQ. The CDR3 nucleotides are TGTGCCAGCAGCCAAGATGGGGGCGGGACTACCGCAGAGACCCAGTACTTC. Translating gives CASSQDGGGTTAETQYF.

V usage is TRBV7-3 and J usage is TRBJ2-1, with D possibly being TRBD1 (6 bases). V was trimmed by 6 bases and J by 6 bases, leaving 18 bases between them. The germline gives CDR1 SGHTA, CDR2 FQGTGA. This CDR3 has 15 residues. CDR3 sequence (DNA): TGTGCCAGCAGGTCACGGGACACATCGGGCAATGAGCAGTTCTTC. Translated: CASRSRDTSGNEQFF.

The chain couples TRBV15 to TRBJ1-2; 9 nucleotides line up with TRBD1. The CDR3 extends over 17 amino acids. Unmatched junction bases numbered 11, after V lost 2 bases and J lost 4 bases. The germline V gene encodes CDR1 LNHNV and CDR2 YYDKDF (reference sequence). The chain's CDR3 is CATSRPTEQGAGYGYTF. In DNA form, the CDR3 reads TGTGCCACCAGCAGACCAACCGAACAGGGGGCGGGCTATGGCTACACCTTC.